The rows below give T cell receptor beta chains drawn from one sample of a study of shared clonotypes between healthy human individuals. Method: immunoSEQ multiplex PCR; TCRdb's copy keeps in-frame clones and lacks some. Of almost 750,000 clones listed, about two thirds are singletons. Material: memory CD4+ T cells sorted from blood. These receptors were obtained from a woman aged 25 to 39 in good health. Each CDR3 is given with its conserved first and last residue. D genes are given only for firm matches. The size field is filled for only some rows; it gives once, few, many or a size class.

clone size	D gene	J gene	V gene	CDR3 protein	CDR3 DNA
.	TRBD2	TRBJ2-2	TRBV5-1	CASSRTSGRAGELFF	TGCGCCAGCAGTCGGACTAGCGGGAGAGCCGGGGAGCTGTTTTTT
few	.	TRBJ1-1	TRBV29-1	CSVGKQGENTEAFF	TGCAGCGTTGGCAAACAGGGTGAGAACACTGAAGCTTTCTTT
.	.	TRBJ2-2	TRBV5-1	CASSNDRPITTGGELFF	TGCGCCAGCAGTAACGACCGACCGATTACCACGGGCGGGGAGCTGTTTTTT
.	.	TRBJ1-2	TRBV5-6	CASSLGVSRYYGYTF	TGTGCCAGCAGCTTGGGGGTCTCCAGATACTATGGCTACACCTTC
.	.	TRBJ1-2	TRBV28	CASRADSNYGYTF	TGTGCCAGCAGGGCAGATTCTAACTATGGCTACACCTTC
.	.	TRBJ1-3	TRBV28	CASSLRKASGNTIYF	TGTGCCAGCAGTCTGCGAAAGGCCTCTGGAAACACCATATATTTT
.	.	TRBJ1-5	TRBV2	CASRWGAGSNQPQHF	TGTGCCAGCAGATGGGGGGCAGGGAGCAATCAGCCCCAGCATTTT
few	.	TRBJ2-4	TRBV5-1	CASSYRDIQYF	TGCGCCAGCAGCTACAGGGACATTCAGTACTTC
.	.	TRBJ2-7	TRBV7-8	CASSLGHGWQPSYEQYF	TGTGCCAGCAGCTTAGGTCATGGGTGGCAGCCTTCCTACGAGCAGTACTTC
.	.	TRBJ2-1	TRBV6-6	CASSGGQIGNNEQFF	TGTGCCAGCAGCGGGGGACAGATTGGAAACAATGAGCAGTTCTTC
.	TRBD2	TRBJ2-1	TRBV11-2	CASSSTSGRPGNEQFF	TGTGCCAGCAGCTCGACTAGCGGGAGGCCGGGGAATGAGCAGTTCTTC
.	.	TRBJ1-1	TRBV19	CASSPRQNPITEAFF	TGTGCCAGTAGTCCTCGACAGAACCCCATCACTGAAGCTTTCTTT
.	.	TRBJ1-3	TRBV7-2	CASSLVGGYSGNTIYF	TGTGCCAGCAGCTTAGTGGGCGGATACTCTGGAAACACCATATATTTT
many	TRBD1	TRBJ1-2	TRBV10-3	CAISESGTGINGYGYTF	TGTGCCATCAGTGAGTCCGGGACAGGGATTAATGGCTATGGCTACACCTTC
.	TRBD1	TRBJ1-5	TRBV28	CASSLTTGGQPQHF	TGTGCCAGCAGTTTAACGACAGGGGGTCAGCCCCAGCATTTT
many	.	TRBJ1-2	TRBV19	CASSPTRQLNYGYTF	TGTGCCAGTAGTCCTACCCGACAGCTTAACTATGGCTACACCTTC
.	TRBD1	TRBJ2-7	TRBV5-1	CASSSGQGTVQYF	TGCGCCAGCAGCTCCGGACAGGGTACGGTGCAGTACTTC
.	TRBD2	TRBJ2-1	TRBV28	CASRAGGRNEQFF	TGTGCCAGCAGGGCGGGAGGGCGAAATGAGCAGTTCTTC
.	TRBD2	TRBJ2-3	TRBV28	CASSLRLAGDPDTQYF	TGTGCCAGCAGTTTAAGGCTAGCGGGAGACCCAGATACGCAGTATTTT
few	.	TRBJ1-5	TRBV7-2	CASSPTVVGNNQPQHF	TGTGCCAGCAGTCCGACAGTGGTTGGTAACAATCAGCCCCAGCATTTT
.	.	TRBJ1-1	TRBV7-9	CAVGVEAFF	TGTGCCGTCGGGGTTGAAGCTTTCTTT
few	TRBD2	TRBJ2-7	TRBV11-2	CASSQQLAGQYEQYF	TGTGCCAGCAGCCAACAACTAGCGGGGCAATACGAGCAGTACTTC
many	TRBD2	TRBJ2-5	TRBV28	CASSLPGRGETQYF	TGTGCCAGCAGTTTACCCGGGAGGGGAGAGACCCAGTACTTC
.	.	TRBJ2-1	TRBV4-1	CASSLQGTPFYNEQFF	TGCGCCAGCAGCCTCCAAGGGACACCTTTCTACAATGAGCAGTTCTTC
.	.	TRBJ2-5	TRBV7-8	CASSLGQLGTQYF	TGTGCCAGCAGCTTAGGTCAACTGGGGACCCAGTACTTC
.	.	TRBJ2-6	TRBV15	CATSTGNGPGANVLTF	TGTGCCACCAGTACAGGGAACGGCCCTGGGGCCAACGTCCTGACTTTC
.	.	TRBJ1-4	TRBV5-1	CASRLQGTNEKLFF	TGCGCCAGCAGACTACAAGGGACTAATGAAAAACTGTTTTTT
once	.	TRBJ1-2	TRBV5-6	CASSLSLGARGYTF	TGTGCCAGCAGCTTGAGTCTGGGGGCGAGGGGCTACACCTTC
.	TRBD1	TRBJ2-1	TRBV7-8	CASSWTGGPISYNEQFF	TGTGCCAGCAGCTGGACAGGGGGGCCAATCTCCTACAATGAGCAGTTCTTC
.	.	TRBJ2-3	TRBV7-3	CASSPLASTDTQYF	TGTGCCAGCAGCCCTCTAGCTAGCACAGATACGCAGTATTTT
.	.	TRBJ2-5	TRBV6-5	CASSGSRGRKTQYF	TGTGCCAGCAGTGGGAGCAGGGGACGAAAGACCCAGTACTTC
.	.	TRBJ2-2	TRBV7-9	CASTTQEGIATRTGELFF	TGTGCCAGCACCACCCAGGAGGGAATAGCGACCCGCACCGGGGAGCTGTTTTTT
.	.	TRBJ1-2	TRBV20-1	CSAGGDGYTF	TGCAGTGCCGGAGGGGACGGCTACACCTTC